The TCR beta chain described here comes from a study of T cell responses to AZD1222 COVID-19 vaccine. Comments on this clone: Its specificity is not known.

Pooling of second doses given at about 4 or about 12 weeks was done. The germline gives CDR1 SEHNR, CDR2 FQNEAQ (reference sequence). CDR3 length equals 16 residues. With 1 base removed from V and 0 bases from J, the gap between germline ends came to 13 bases. General study points: The donor group comprised mostly white British people and more females; the analysis possibly underestimated clonal diversity. Spike regions recognized by vaccine-associated CD4 TCRs spanned the protein, led by 160-218 and 743-854. Every sample of the repertoires postdated the peak T cell response.

Assay: immunoSEQ multiplex PCR; the TCRdb copy retains only in-frame clones and omits some. Counted here are nearly 95,000 clones, 85% to 90% occurring once; the ten biggest clones make up roughly 2.7%. The receptor's source is an adult who received the AZD1222 COVID-19 vaccine. The specimen was peripheral blood, collected 28 days after the second AZD1222 dose. The rearrangement links TRBV7-9 to TRBJ2-7, with D perhaps TRBD2 (6 bases). CDR3 loop: CASSLGAGTYSYEQYF. Here the CDR3 DNA reads TGTGCCAGCAGCTTAGGGGCGGGGACGTACTCCTACGAGCAGTACTTC. Full variable domain (remainder filled in from reference TRBV7-9 and TRBJ2-7): DTGVSQNPRHKITKRGQNVTFRCDPISEHNRLYWYRQTLGQGPEFLTYFQNEAQLEKSRLLSDRFSAERPKGSFSTLEIQRTEQGDSAMYLCASSLGAGTYSYEQYFGPGTRLTVT.